These 7 T cell receptor beta chains share one sample of origin, sequenced in a study of cytomegalovirus exposure and HLA in healthy donors. Vbeta (60) and Jbeta (13) primers were used in the PCR. The repertoire was sequenced with immunoSEQ multiplex PCR; TCRdb's copy has only in-frame clones and lacks some. This table holds around 190,000 clones, around 80% found once. The sample taken for sequencing was PBMCs. The receptor set was obtained from a young woman in good health and CMV-seropositive.

The gene calls are TRBV9 and TRBJ1-6, with a tentative D call TRBD1 (5 bases). Trimming took off 4 bases at V and 9 bases at J, with 17 bases between the two ends. Germline CDR1 reads SGDLS; CDR2 reads YYNGEE. The CDR3 extends over 15 amino acids. CDR3 coding DNA: TGTGCCAGCAGCTCCCGCGGGGGGGGGATTTCACCCCTCCACTTT. This encodes CASSSRGGGISPLHF.

This clone was recorded many times. The gene calls are TRBV10-2 and TRBJ1-5; D is unresolved. CDR3 length: 16 amino acids. The germline gives CDR1 WSHSY, CDR2 SAAADI. The V and J ends lost 2 bases and 0 bases respectively, with 11 bases between them. The CDR3 spells CASSEPPGNSNQPQHF. The DNA of the CDR3 is TGCGCCAGCAGTGAGCCTCCGGGTAATAGCAATCAGCCCCAGCATTTT.

The rearrangement links TRBV29-1 to TRBJ2-2; D may be TRBD1 (6 bases). Germline V gene sequence: CDR1 SQVTM, CDR2 ANQGSEA. Trimming shortened V by 2 bases and J by 5 bases, and 15 bases separated the two germline ends. This CDR3 region has 15 residues. CDR3 nucleotide sequence: TGCAGCGTTGAAAACCCACAGGGTACGACCGGGGAGCTGTTTTTT. It specifies CSVENPQGTTGELFF.

The V gene is TRBV5-1, the J gene TRBJ2-5; D perhaps matches TRBD2 (6 bases). V lost 3 bases and J lost 3, with 18 bases in between. The CDR3 extends over 16 amino acids. Germline V gene data show CDR1 as SGHRS and CDR2 as YFSETQ. The CDR3 DNA sequence: TGCGCCAGCAGCTCCCCACGGAGGGAGAGGGAAGAGACCCAGTACTTC. Protein product: CASSSPRREREETQYF.

The chain employs TRBV4-3 and TRBJ2-7; D might be TRBD1 (6 bases). Germline-derived CDR1 and CDR2 are LGHNA and YSLEER. The V gene lost 0 bases and the J gene lost 4 bases, with 13 bases spanning the gap. This CDR3 spans 15 amino acids. CDR3 bases: TGCGCCAGCAGCCAAGACACAGGGTCGATATACGAGCAGTACTTC. It translates to CASSQDTGSIYEQYF.

The chain uses TRBV7-2 and TRBJ2-1; D not certain. V lost 2 bases, J lost 2 bases, and 10 bases lay in between. In germline, CDR1 is SGHTA, CDR2 FQGNSA. The CDR3 consists of 15 residues. CDR3 amino acids: CASSLSASAYNEQFF. CDR3 coding DNA: TGTGCCAGCAGCTTAAGTGCGAGCGCCTACAATGAGCAGTTCTTC.

The chain carries TRBV11-3 and TRBJ1-1; 9 nucleotides match TRBD1. CDR1 and CDR2 from the germline V gene are SGHNT and YENEEA. The CDR3 sequence is 17 residues long. V dropped 5 bases and J dropped 3; count of bases not matched to a gene: 13. The CDR3 DNA reads as TGTGCCAGCAGCCCTGATGTACAGGGGGCCGGGGACACTGAAGCTTTCTTT. Translating it yields CASSPDVQGAGDTEAFF.